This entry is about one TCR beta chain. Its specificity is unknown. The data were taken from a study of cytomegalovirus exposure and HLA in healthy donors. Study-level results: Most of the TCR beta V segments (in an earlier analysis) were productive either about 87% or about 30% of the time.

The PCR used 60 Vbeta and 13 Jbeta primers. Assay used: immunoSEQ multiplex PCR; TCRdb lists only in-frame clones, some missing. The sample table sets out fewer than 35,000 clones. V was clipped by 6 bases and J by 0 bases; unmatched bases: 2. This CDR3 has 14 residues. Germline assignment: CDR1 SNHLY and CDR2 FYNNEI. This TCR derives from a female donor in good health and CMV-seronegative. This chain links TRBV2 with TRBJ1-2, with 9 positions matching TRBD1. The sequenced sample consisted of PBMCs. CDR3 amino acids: CASRGQGPNYGYTF. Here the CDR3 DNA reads TGTGCCAGCAGGGGACAGGGACCTAACTATGGCTACACCTTC. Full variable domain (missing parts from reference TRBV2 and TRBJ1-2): EPEVTQTPSHQVTQMGQEVILRCVPISNHLYFYWYRQILGQKVEFLVSFYNNEISEKSEIFDDQFSVERPDGSNFTLKIRSTKLEDSAMYFCASRGQGPNYGYTFGSGTRLTVV.